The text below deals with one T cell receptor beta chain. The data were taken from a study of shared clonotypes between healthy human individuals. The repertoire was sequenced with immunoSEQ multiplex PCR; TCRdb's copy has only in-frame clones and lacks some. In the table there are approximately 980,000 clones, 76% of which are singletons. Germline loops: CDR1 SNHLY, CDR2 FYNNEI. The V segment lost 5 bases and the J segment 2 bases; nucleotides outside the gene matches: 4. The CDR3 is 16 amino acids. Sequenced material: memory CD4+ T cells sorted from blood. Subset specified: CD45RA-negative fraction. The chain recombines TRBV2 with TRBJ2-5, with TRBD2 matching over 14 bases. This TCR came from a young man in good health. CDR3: CASSPGLAGGQETQYF. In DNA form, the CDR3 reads TGTGCCAGCAGTCCAGGACTAGCGGGGGGTCAAGAGACCCAGTACTTC.